This record covers a single T cell receptor beta chain. UMIs and sample barcodes were carried by the TCR alpha and TCR beta cDNA libraries that 5'RACE produced using constant-segment primers. From the 5' RACE reads, TCRdb called clonotypes with MiXCR, one entry per CDR3 protein. The sample holds hundreds of thousands of distinct CDR3 sequences, approximately 18% seen once. V shed 5 bases, J shed 6 bases, and the junction held 7 bases outside the gene matches. Germline CDR1 is MNHNY and CDR2 is SVGAGI (reference sequence). CDR3 size: 14 residues. These data come from a study of T-cell memory formation after mild COVID-19.

The source material was PBMCs or a T cell subset sorted from them (not recorded which). The J gene is TRBJ1-5, the V gene TRBV6-6; 7 positions agree with TRBD1. The source is an adult woman who had mild COVID-19 (a few samples of this study predate the infection). Cell type and time point are not known. Here the CDR3 reads CASSPTGWGQPQHF. CDR3 DNA sequence: TGTGCCAGCAGTCCGACAGGGTGGGGTCAGCCCCAGCATTTT.